This T cell receptor (beta chain) was sequenced for a study of OX40 agonist ivuxolimab in advanced cancers. Study details: Across the patients, intravenous ivuxolimab was delivered every 2 weeks at 0.01 to 10 mg/kg.

Germline assignment: CDR1 SGDLS and CDR2 YYNGEE. Trimming shortened V by 0 bases and J by 1 base, and 7 bases separated the two germline ends. CDR3 length: 14 amino acids. Sequenced by immunoSEQ multiplex PCR; TCRdb stores in-frame clones only, minus some. The top ten clones hold roughly 2.6% of a sample with 60,000 or so clones, roughly 82% of them seen once. A note on this clone: Its antigen is not identified.

Study-wide results and limits: In the 0.1 to 3.0 mg/kg range, CD4+ and CD8+ blood T cells had expanded clonally by week 6.

The J gene is TRBJ1-2, the V gene TRBV9, with unresolved D. The sample consisted of CD4+ or CD8+ T cells sorted from blood, taken in a trial of the OX40 agonist ivuxolimab. This clonotype was sampled from an adult with an advanced solid tumor such as melanoma, head and neck, liver or kidney cancer. The CDR3 DNA reads TGTGCCAGCAGCGTAGACCTACTTAACTATGGCTACACCTTC. As protein: CASSVDLLNYGYTF.